This TCR beta chain came from a study of T cell repertoires in cytomegalovirus infection. Study findings and constraints: The cumulative frequency of public TCR beta families distinguished individuals who carried CMV together with the relevant HLA.

This clonotype was detected many times. Its cognate antigen is unknown. TCRdb re-derived calls from the reads in MiXCR, one entry per CDR3 protein. The sample contains about 770,000 distinct CDR3 sequences, 25% to 30% of which appear only once. The length of the CDR3 is 13 residues. V was shortened by 5 bases and J by 3 bases, with 11 bases between the two germline ends. Germline assignment: CDR1 SGHTA and CDR2 FQGNSA. The J gene is TRBJ2-7, the V gene TRBV7-2, with D hard to call. This clonotype was sampled from a human donor in good health (CMV status not recorded). Some clones in this sample may be carry-over from other donors' samples. Sequences were derived from cultured CD8+ T cells from PBMCs, sampled from culture after CMV antigen stimulation. CDR3 DNA: TGTGCCAGCAGCCCAGTACCGGGCTACGAGCAGTACTTC. It yields the protein CASSPVPGYEQYF.